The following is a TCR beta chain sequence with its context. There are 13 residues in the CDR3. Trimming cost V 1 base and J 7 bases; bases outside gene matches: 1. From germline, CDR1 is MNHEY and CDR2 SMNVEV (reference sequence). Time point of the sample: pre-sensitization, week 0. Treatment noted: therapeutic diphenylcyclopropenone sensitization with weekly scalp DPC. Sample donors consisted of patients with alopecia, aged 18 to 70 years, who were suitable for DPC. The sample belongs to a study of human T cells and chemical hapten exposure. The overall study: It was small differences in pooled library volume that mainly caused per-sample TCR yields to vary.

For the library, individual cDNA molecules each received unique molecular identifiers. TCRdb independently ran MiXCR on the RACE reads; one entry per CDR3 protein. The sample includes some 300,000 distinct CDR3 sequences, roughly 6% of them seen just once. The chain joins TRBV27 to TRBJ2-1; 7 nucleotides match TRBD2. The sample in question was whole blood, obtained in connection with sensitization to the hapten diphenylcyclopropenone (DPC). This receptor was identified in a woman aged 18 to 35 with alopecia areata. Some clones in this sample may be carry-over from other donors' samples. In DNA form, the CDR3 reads TGTGCCAGCAGTTTATTGGGGGGGAATGAGCAGTTCTTC. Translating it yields CASSLLGGNEQFF.